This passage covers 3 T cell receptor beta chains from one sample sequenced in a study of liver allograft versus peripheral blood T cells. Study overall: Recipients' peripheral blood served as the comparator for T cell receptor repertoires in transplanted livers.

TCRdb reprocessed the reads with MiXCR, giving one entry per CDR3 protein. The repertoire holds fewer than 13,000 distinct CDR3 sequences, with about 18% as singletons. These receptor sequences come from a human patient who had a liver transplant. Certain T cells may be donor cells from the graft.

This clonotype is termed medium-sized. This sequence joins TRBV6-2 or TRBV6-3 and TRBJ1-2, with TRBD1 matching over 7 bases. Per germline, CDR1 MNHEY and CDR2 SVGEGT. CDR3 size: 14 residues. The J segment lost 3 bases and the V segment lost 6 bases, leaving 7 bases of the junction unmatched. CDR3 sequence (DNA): TGTGCCAGCAGCAACGGACAGGTTTACTATGGCTACACCTTC. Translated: CASSNGQVYYGYTF.

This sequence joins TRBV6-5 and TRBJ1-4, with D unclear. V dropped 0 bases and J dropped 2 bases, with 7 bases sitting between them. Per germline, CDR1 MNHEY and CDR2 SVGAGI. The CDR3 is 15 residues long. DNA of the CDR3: TGTGCCAGCAGTTACTCGCCGTCTACTAATGAAAAACTGTTTTTT. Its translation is CASSYSPSTNEKLFF.

This CDR3 reads CASSLWGGRNTGELFF. The CDR3, as DNA: TGTGCCAGCAGCTTATGGGGGGGCCGGAACACCGGGGAGCTGTTTTTT. The rearrangement links TRBV7-2 to TRBJ2-2; D perhaps matches TRBD2 (7 bases). Germline assignment: CDR1 SGHTA and CDR2 FQGNSA. The CDR3 length is 16 residues. The V and J ends lost 2 bases and 1 base respectively, with 11 bases between them.